This TCR beta chain was retrieved from a study of T cells after yellow fever vaccination. Background on the study: SMART-Seq v4 Ultra Low Input handled preparation of low-cell-number fractions. Study findings and constraints: Overlap between CD4 and CD8 compartments was detected for a small share of clonotypes.

Comments on this clonotype: The antigen is undetermined.

TCRdb re-derived calls from the 5' RACE reads in MiXCR, one entry per CDR3 protein. The table includes about 320,000 distinct CDR3 sequences, about 6.6% detected once. Germline lookup yields CDR1 MNHEY and CDR2 SMNVEV (reference sequence). The CDR3 consists of 17 residues. J lost 11 bases, V lost 8 bases, and 19 bases had no gene match. The receptor was isolated from a man aged 18 to 30 who received the YFV17D yellow fever vaccine. The J gene is TRBJ1-6, the V gene TRBV27; 9 nucleotides align to TRBD1. The material sequenced was PBMCs, taken roughly 47 days after the first yellow fever vaccination. This chain's CDR3 is CASSYTPGQGSWPPLHF. DNA of the CDR3: TGTGCCAGCTCTTACACGCCGGGACAGGGAAGTTGGCCACCCCTCCACTTT.